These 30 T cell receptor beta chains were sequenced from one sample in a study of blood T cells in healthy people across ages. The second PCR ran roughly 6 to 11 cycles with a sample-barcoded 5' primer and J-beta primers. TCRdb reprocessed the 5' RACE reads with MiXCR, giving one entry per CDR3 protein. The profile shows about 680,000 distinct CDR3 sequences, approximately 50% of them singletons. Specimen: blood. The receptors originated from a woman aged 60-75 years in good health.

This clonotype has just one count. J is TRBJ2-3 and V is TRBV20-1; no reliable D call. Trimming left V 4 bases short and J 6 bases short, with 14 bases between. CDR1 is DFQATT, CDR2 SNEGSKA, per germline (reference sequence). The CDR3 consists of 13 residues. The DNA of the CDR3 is TGCAGTGCTAACAATTGGGGATTGGATACGCAGTATTTT. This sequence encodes CSANNWGLDTQYF.

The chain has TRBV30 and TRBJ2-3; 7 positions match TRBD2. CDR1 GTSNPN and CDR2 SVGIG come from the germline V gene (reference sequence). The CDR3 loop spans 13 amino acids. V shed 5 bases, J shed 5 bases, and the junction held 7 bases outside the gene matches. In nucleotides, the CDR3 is TGTGCCTGGGGGAGGGCCGGAGTAGATACGCAGTATTTT. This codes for CAWGRAGVDTQYF.

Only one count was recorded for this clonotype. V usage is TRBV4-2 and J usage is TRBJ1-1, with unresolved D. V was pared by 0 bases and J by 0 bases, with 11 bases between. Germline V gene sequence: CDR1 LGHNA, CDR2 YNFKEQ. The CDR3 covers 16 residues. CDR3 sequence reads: CASSQEFQAMNTEAFF. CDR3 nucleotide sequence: TGTGCCAGCAGCCAAGAGTTCCAGGCGATGAACACTGAAGCTTTCTTT.

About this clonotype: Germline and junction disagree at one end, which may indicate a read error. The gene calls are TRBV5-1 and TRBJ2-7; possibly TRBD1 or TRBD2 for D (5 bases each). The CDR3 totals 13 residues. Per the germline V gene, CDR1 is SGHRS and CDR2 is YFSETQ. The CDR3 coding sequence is TGCGCCAGCAGCGTGGGGGTTCCCTACGAGCAGTACTTT. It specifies CASSVGVPYEQYF.

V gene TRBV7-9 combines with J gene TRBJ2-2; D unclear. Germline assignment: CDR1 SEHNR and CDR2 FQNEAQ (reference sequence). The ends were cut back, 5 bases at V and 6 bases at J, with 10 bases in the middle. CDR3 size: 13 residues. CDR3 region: CASSTVSAGELFF. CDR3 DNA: TGTGCCAGCAGCACCGTATCAGCCGGGGAGCTGTTTTTT.

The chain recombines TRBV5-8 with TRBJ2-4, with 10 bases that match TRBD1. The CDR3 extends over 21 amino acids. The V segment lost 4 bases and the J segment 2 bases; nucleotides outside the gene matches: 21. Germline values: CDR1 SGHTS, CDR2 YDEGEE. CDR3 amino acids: CASSEMTRQGAARLTKNIQYF. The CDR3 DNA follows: TGTGCCAGCAGCGAAATGACCCGACAGGGGGCGGCGAGGCTAACCAAAAACATTCAGTACTTC.

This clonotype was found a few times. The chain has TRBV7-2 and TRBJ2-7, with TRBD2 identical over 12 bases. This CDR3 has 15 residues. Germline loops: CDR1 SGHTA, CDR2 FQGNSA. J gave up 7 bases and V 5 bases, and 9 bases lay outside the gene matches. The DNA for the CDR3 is TGTGCCAGCAGCCCTAGACTAGCGGGAGATGGTGAGCAGTACTTC. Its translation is CASSPRLAGDGEQYF.

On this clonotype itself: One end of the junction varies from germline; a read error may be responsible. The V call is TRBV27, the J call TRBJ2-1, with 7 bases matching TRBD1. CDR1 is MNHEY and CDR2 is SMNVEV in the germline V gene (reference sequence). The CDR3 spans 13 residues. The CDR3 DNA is TGTGCCAGCAGGCGGACAGGTTACAATGAGCGGTTCTTC. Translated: CASRRTGYNERFF.

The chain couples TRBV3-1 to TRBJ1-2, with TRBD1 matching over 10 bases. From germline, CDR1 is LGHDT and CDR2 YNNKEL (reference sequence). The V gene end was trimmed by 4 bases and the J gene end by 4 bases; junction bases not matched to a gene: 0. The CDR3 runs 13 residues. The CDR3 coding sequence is TGTGCCAGCAGCCGGGACAGGGGCTATGGCTACACCTTC. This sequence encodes CASSRDRGYGYTF.

In DNA, the CDR3 is TGTGCCAGCAGCTCTTACAGGACAGGGGCCGGAGGGCAAGAGACCCAGTACTTC. It specifies CASSSYRTGAGGQETQYF. The rearrangement uses TRBV5-5 and TRBJ2-5; 9 nucleotides match TRBD1. Germline loops: CDR1 SGHKS, CDR2 YYEKEE (reference sequence). The CDR3 runs to 18 residues. With 3 bases clipped from V and 2 bases from J, the junction kept 14 bases outside the gene matches.

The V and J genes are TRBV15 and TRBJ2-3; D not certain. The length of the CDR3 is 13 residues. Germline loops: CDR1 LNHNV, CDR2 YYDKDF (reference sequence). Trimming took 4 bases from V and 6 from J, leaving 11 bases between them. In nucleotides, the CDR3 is TGTGCCACCAGCATCATTAGGCGTGATACGCAGTATTTT. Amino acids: CATSIIRRDTQYF.

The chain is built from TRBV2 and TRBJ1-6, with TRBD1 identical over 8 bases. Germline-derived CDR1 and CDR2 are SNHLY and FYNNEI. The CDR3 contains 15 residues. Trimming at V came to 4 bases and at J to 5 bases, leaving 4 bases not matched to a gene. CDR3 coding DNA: TGTGCCAGCAGTGGACAGGGGTATCATAATTCACCCCTCCACTTT. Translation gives CASSGQGYHNSPLHF.

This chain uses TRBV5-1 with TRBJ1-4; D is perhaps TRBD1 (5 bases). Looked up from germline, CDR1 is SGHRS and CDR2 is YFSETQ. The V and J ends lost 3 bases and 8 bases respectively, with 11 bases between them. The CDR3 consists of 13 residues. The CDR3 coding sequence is TGCGCCAGCAGCTGCGGTTCAGGGGAAAAACTGTTTTTT. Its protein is CASSCGSGEKLFF.

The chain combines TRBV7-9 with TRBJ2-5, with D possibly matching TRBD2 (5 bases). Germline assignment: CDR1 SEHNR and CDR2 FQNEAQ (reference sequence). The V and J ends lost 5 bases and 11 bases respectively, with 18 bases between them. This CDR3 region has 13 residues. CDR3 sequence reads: CASSVSGPVEQYF. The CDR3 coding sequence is TGTGCCAGCAGCGTAAGCGGCCCTGTGGAGCAGTACTTC.

CDR3 sequence (DNA): TGTGCCAGCACCAGGACTGCAACAGGTAATGAGCAGTTCTTC. Residues: CASTRTATGNEQFF. This rearrangement joins TRBV2 to TRBJ2-1; D is perhaps TRBD1 or TRBD2 (5 bases each). This CDR3 has 14 residues. The germline CDR1 and CDR2 sequences are SNHLY and FYNNEI. The ends were cut back, 7 bases at V and 7 bases at J, with 17 bases in the middle.

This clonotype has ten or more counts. As DNA, the CDR3 is TGTGCCATCAGTGACGAAGACAGGGGGAACTATGGCTACACCTTC. It is translated as CAISDEDRGNYGYTF. The V call is TRBV10-3, the J call TRBJ1-2, with 9 positions matching TRBD1. V lost 3 bases to trimming and J lost 2 bases; unmatched junction nucleotides: 4. Germline V gene sequence: CDR1 ENHRY, CDR2 SYGVKD. This CDR3 has 15 residues.

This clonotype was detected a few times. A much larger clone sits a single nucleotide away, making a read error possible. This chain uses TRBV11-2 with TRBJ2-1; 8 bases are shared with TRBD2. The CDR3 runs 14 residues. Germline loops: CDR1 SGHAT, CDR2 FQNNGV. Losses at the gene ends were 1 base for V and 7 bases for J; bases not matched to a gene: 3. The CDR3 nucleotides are TGTGCCAGCAGCTTAGCGGGAGGGCCGAATGAGCAGTTCTTC. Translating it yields CASSLAGGPNEQFF.

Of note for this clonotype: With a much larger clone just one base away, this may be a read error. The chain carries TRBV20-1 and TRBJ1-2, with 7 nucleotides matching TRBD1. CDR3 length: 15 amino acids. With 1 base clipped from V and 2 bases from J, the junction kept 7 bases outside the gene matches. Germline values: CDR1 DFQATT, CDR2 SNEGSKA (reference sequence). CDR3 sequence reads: CSARVPRDSNYGYTF. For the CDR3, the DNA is TGCAGTGCTAGAGTACCCCGGGACAGCAACTATGGCTACACCTTC.

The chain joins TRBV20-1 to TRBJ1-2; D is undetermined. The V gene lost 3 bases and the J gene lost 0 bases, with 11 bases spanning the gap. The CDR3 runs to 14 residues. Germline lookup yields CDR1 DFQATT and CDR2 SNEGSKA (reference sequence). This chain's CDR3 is CSASPATTNYGYTF. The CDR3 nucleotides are TGCAGTGCTAGCCCAGCAACGACTAACTATGGCTACACCTTC.

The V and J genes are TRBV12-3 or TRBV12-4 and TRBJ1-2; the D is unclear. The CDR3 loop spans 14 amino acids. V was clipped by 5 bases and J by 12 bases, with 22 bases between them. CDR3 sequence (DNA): TGTGCCAGCAGTGTTGGCGCCAAGAACGTCGCCCACACCTTC. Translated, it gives CASSVGAKNVAHTF.

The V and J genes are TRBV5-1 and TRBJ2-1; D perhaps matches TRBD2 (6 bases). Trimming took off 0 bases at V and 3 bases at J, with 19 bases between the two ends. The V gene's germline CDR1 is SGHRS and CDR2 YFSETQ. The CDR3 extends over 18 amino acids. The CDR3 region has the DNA TGCGCCAGCAGCTTGGTGGATTATAGCGGAGACCTCTACAATGAGCAGTTCTTC. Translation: CASSLVDYSGDLYNEQFF. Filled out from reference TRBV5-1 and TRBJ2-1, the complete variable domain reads KAGVTQTPRYLIKTRGQQVTLSCSPISGHRSVSWYQQTPGQGLQFLFEYFSETQRNKGNFPGRFSGRQFSNSRSEMNVSTLELGDSALYLCASSLVDYSGDLYNEQFFGPGTRLTVL.

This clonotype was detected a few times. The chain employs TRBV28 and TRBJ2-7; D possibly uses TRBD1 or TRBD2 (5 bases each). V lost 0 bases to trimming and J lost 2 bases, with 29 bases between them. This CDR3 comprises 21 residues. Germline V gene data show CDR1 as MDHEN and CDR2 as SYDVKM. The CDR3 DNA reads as TGTGCCAGCAGTTTATGGCATTTAGGTGCGGTTGGGGGAAAGGGACCCTACGAGCAGTACTTC. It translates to CASSLWHLGAVGGKGPYEQYF.

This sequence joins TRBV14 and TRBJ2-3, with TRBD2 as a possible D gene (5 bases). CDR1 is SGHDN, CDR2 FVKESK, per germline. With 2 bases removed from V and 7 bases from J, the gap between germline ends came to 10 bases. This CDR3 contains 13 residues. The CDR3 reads CASSQPSSNTQYF. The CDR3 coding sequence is TGTGCCAGCAGCCAACCTAGCTCCAATACGCAGTATTTT.

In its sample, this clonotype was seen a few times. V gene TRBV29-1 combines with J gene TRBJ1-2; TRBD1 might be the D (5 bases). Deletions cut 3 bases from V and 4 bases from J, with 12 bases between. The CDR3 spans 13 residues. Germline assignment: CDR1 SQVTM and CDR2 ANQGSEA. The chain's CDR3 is CSVDPDRGYGYTF. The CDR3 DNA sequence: TGCAGCGTTGACCCAGACAGAGGCTATGGCTACACCTTC.

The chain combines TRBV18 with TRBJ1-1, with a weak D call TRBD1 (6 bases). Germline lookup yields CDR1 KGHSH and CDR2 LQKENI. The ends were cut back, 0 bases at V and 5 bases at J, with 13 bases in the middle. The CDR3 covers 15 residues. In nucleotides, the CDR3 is TGTGCCAGCTCACCACCGGGGGCAGCGGGAACTGAAGCTTTCTTT. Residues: CASSPPGAAGTEAFF.

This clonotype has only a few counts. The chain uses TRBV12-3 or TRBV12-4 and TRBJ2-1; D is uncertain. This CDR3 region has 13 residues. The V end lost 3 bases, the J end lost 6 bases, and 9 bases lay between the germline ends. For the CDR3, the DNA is TGTGCCAGCAGTTTCCTACGGCCCAATGAGCAGTTCTTC. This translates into CASSFLRPNEQFF.

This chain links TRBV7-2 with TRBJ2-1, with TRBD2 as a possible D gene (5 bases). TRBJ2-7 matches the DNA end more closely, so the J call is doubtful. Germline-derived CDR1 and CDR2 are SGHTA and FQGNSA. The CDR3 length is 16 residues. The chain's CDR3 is CASSLGEWEPYNEQYF. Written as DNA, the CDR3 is TGTGCCAGCAGCTTAGGGGAGTGGGAACCCTACAATGAGCAGTACTTC.

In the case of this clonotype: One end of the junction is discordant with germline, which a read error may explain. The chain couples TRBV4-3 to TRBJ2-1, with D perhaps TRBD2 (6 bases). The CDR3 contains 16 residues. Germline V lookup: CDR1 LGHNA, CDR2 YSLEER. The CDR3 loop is CASSQGGKLSSNEQFF. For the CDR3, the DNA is TGCGCCAGCAGCCAGGGAGGAAAACTATCCTCCAATGAGCAGTTCTTC.

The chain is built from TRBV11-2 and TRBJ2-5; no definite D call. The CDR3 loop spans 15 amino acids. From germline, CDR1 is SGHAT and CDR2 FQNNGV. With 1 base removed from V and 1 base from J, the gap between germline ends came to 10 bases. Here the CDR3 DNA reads TGTGCCAGCAGCTTAGGCCCGGTAGTCCAAGAGACCCAGTACTTC. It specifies CASSLGPVVQETQYF.

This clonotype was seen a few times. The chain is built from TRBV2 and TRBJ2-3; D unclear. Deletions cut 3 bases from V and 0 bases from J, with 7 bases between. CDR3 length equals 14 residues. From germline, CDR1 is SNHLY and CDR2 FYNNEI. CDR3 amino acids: CASSEFGSTDTQYF. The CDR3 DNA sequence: TGTGCCAGCAGTGAGTTCGGAAGCACAGATACGCAGTATTTT.